This TCR beta chain was recovered during a study of T cells after yellow fever vaccination. Study-level findings and limits: Most clones from primary vaccination resurfaced after the booster (approximately 97% CD4, about 91% CD8). Some clonotypes were seen in both the CD4 and the CD8 compartments. These made up a small share and likely arose from convergent recombination.

The CDR3 is 14 amino acids. Germline V gene lookup returns CDR1 LNHDA and CDR2 SQIVND (reference sequence). The V and J ends lost 9 bases and 3 bases respectively, with 12 bases between them. 5'RACE template switching generated TCR cDNA, adding a universal primer site and UMIs. TCRdb recomputed calls from the 5' RACE reads with MiXCR, one row per CDR3 protein. The table lists about 320,000 distinct CDR3 sequences, over 8.5% of them singletons. Points on this clonotype: Antigen: not known.

The source is a man younger than 35 who received the YFV17D yellow fever vaccine. Sequences were derived from CD4+ T cells sorted from PBMCs, sampled 45 days after the yellow fever booster vaccination. This chain joins TRBV19 and TRBJ2-6; TRBD1 might be the D (5 bases). CDR3 DNA: TGTGCCAGCCTCCAGGGTGGTGGGGCCAACGTCCTGACTTTC. It is translated as CASLQGGGANVLTF.